This T cell receptor (beta chain) was captured in a study of technical replicates of blood from a few donors. CDR1 WNHNN and CDR2 SYGVQD come from the germline V gene (reference sequence). The V end lost 2 bases, the J end lost 4 bases, and 12 bases lay between the germline ends. The CDR3 covers 15 residues. Assay: immunoSEQ multiplex PCR; the TCRdb copy retains only in-frame clones and omits some. Seen here are approximately 78,000 clones, roughly 92% observed once, and the top ten hold approximately 0.4%. The rearrangement links TRBV10-1 to TRBJ2-1, with D possibly being TRBD1 (6 bases). The sample consisted of T cells isolated from PBMCs. This sequence was found in a human donor in good health. The CDR3 nucleotides are TGCGCCAGCAGTGAGACGACAGGACGTTACAATGAGCAGTTCTTC. Protein: CASSETTGRYNEQFF.